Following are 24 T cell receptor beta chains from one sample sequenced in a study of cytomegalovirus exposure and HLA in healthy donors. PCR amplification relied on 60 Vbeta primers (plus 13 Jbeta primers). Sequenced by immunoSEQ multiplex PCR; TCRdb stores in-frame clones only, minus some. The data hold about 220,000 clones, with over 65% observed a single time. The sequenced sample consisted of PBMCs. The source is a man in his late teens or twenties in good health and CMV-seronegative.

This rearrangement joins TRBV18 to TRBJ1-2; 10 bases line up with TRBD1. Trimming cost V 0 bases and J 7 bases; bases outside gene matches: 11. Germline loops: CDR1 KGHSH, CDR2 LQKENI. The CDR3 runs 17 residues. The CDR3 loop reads CASSPPGLGTGAAGYTF. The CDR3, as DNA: TGTGCCAGCTCACCACCGGGTTTAGGGACAGGGGCCGCTGGCTACACCTTC. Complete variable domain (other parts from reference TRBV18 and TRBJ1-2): NAGVMQNPRHLVRRRGQEARLRCSPMKGHSHVYWYRQLPEEGLKFMVYLQKENIIDESGMPKERFSAEFPKEGPSILRIQQVVRGDSAAYFCASSPPGLGTGAAGYTFGSGTRLTVV.

CDR3 protein: CASSLVAGTQETQYF. CDR3 coding DNA: TGTGCCAGCAGCTTAGTCGCGGGCACCCAAGAGACCCAGTACTTC. The chain carries TRBV7-2 and TRBJ2-5; perhaps TRBD2 as D (5 bases). Trimming removed 1 base at V and 1 base at J, with 10 bases between. The CDR3 extends over 15 amino acids. In germline, CDR1 is SGHTA, CDR2 FQGNSA.

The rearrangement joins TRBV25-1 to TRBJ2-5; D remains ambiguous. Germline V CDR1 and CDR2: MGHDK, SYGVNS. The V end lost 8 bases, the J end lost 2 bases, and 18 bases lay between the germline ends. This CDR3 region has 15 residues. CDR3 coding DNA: TGTGCCAGCGCCAAGTCGAGTGTAAGACAAGAGACCCAGTACTTC. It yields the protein CASAKSSVRQETQYF.

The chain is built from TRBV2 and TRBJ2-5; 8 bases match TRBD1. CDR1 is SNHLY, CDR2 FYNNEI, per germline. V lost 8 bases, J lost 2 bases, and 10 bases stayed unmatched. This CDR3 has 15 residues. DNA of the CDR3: TGTGCCAGCGGTCCAGGGACAGGATCTCAAGAGACCCAGTACTTC. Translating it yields CASGPGTGSQETQYF.

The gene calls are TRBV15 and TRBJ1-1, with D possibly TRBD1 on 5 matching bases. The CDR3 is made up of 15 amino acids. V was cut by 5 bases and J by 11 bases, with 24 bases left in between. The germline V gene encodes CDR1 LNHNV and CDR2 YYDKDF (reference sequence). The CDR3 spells CATSRGGGSGGEAFF. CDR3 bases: TGTGCCACCAGCCGCGGGGGTGGGTCGGGGGGTGAGGCTTTCTTT. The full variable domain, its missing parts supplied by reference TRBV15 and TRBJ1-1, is DAMVIQNPRYQVTQFGKPVTLSCSQTLNHNVMYWYQQKSSQAPKLLFHYYDKDFNNEADTPDNFQSRRPNTSFCFLDIRSPGLGDTAMYLCATSRGGGSGGEAFFGQGTRLTVV.

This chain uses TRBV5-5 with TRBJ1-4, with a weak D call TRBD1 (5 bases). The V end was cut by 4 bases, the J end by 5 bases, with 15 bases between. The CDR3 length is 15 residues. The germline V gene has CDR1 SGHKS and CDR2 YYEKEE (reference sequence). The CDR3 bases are TGTGCCAGCAGCGAGGGGCGGGGGGGGAATGAAAAACTGTTTTTT. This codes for CASSEGRGGNEKLFF.

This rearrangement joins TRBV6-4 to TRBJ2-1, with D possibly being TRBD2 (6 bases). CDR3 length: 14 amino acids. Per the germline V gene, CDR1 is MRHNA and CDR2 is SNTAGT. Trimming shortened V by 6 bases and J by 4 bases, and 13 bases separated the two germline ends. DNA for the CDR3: TGTGCCAGCAGCCCTCTAGCGAATTACAATGAGCAGTTCTTC. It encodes CASSPLANYNEQFF.

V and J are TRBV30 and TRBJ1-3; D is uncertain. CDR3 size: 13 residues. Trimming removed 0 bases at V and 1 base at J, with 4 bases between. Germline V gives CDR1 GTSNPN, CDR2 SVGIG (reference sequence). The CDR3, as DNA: TGTGCCTGGAGTGTACAATCTGGAAACACCATATATTTT. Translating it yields CAWSVQSGNTIYF.

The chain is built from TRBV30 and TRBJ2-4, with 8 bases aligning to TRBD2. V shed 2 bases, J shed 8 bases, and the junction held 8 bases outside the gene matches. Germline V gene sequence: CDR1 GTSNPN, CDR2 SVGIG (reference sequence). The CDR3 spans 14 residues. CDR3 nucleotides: TGTGCCTGGAGTCTTGGGACGGGGGGGTACATTCAGTACTTC. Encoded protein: CAWSLGTGGYIQYF.

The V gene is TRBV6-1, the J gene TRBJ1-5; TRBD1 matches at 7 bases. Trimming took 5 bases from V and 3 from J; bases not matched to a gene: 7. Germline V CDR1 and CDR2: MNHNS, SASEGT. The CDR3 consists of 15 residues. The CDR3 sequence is CASSPITGDNQPQHF. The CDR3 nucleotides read TGTGCCAGCAGTCCCATCACAGGGGACAATCAGCCCCAGCATTTT.

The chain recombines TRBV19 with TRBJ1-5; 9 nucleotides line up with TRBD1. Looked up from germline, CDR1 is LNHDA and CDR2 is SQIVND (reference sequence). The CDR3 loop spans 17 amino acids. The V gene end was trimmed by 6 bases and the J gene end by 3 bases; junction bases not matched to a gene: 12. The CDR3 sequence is CASSLEPGQGSNQPQHF. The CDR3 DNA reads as TGTGCCAGTAGCCTCGAACCGGGACAGGGTTCCAATCAGCCCCAGCATTTT. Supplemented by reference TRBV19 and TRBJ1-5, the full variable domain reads DGGITQSPKYLFRKEGQNVTLSCEQNLNHDAMYWYRQDPGQGLRLIYYSQIVNDFQKGDIAEGYSVSREKKESFPLTVTSAQKNPTAFYLCASSLEPGQGSNQPQHFGDGTRLSIL.

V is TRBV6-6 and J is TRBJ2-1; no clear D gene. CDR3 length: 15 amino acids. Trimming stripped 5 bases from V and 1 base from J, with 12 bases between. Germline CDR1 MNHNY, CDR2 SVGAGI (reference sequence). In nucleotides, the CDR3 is TGTGCCAGCAGTCCCAAGGAGTTATCCTACAATGAGCAGTTCTTC. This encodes CASSPKELSYNEQFF.

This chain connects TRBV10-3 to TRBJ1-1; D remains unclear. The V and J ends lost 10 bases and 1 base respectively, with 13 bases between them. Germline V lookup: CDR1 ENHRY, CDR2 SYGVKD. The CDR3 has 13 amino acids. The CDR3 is CATDLTGNTEAFF. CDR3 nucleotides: TGTGCCACCGATCTCACGGGGAACACTGAAGCTTTCTTT.

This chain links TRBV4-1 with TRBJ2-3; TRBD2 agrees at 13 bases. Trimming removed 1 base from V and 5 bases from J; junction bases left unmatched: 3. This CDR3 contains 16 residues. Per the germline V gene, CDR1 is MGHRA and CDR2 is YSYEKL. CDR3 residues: CASSQATSGRGDTQYF. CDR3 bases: TGCGCCAGCAGCCAAGCTACTAGCGGGAGGGGAGATACGCAGTATTTT.

This CDR3 reads CASSLGTSGQETQYF. CDR3 DNA sequence: TGTGCCAGCAGCCTCGGGACTAGCGGCCAAGAGACCCAGTACTTC. V usage is TRBV7-8 and J usage is TRBJ2-5; 11 bases match TRBD2. The germline V gene has CDR1 SGHVS and CDR2 FQNEAQ. V lost 5 bases to trimming and J lost 1 base; unmatched junction nucleotides: 3. The CDR3 contains 15 residues.

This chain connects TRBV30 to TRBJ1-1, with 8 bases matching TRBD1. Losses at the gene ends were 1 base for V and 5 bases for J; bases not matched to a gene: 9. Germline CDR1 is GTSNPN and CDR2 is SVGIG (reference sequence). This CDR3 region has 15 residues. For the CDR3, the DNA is TGTGCCTGGAGTGCCGGGACAGGTGTTGGAACTGAAGCTTTCTTT. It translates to CAWSAGTGVGTEAFF.

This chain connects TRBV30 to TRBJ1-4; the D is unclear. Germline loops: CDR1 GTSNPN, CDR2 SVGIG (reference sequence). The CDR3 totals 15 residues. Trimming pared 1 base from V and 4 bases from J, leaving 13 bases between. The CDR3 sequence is CAWSGGSGLNEKLFF. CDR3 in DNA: TGTGCCTGGAGTGGTGGCAGCGGCCTTAATGAAAAACTGTTTTTT.

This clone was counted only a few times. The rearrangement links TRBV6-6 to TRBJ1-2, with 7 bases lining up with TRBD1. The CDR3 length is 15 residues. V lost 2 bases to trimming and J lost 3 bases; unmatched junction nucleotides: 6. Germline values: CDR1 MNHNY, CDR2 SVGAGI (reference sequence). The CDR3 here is CASSYEGAFYYGYTF. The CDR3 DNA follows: TGTGCCAGCAGTTACGAGGGGGCATTCTACTATGGCTACACCTTC.

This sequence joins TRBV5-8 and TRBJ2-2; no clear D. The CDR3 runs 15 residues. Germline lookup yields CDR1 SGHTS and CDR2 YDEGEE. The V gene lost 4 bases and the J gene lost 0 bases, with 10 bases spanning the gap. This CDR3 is CASSAANANTGELFF. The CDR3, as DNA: TGTGCCAGCAGCGCGGCCAACGCGAACACCGGGGAGCTGTTTTTT.

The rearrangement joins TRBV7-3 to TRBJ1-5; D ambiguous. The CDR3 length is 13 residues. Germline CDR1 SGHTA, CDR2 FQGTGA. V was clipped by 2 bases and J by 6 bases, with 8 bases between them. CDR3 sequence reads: CASSLSPGQPQHF. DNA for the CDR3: TGTGCCAGCAGCTTATCCCCAGGTCAGCCCCAGCATTTT.

CDR3 DNA sequence: TGTGCCAGCAGAGGAGGACTGAGGGGGACTGGGGCCAACGTCCTGACTTTC. As protein: CASRGGLRGTGANVLTF. The chain joins TRBV2 to TRBJ2-6, with a possible D match to TRBD1 (6 bases). The V gene lost 6 bases and the J gene lost 2 bases, with 17 bases spanning the gap. Germline CDR1 SNHLY, CDR2 FYNNEI. This CDR3 spans 17 amino acids.

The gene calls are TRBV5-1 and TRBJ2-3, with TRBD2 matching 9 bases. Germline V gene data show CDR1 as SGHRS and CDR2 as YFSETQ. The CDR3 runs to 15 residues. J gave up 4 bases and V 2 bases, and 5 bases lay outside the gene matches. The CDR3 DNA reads TGCGCCAGCAGCTTATTTAGCGGGAGTTCAGATACGCAGTATTTT. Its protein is CASSLFSGSSDTQYF.

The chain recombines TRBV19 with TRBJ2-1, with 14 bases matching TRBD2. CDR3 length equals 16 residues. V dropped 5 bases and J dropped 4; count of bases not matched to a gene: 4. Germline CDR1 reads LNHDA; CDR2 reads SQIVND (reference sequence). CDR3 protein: CASSPGLAGVYNEQFF. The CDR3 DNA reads TGTGCCAGTAGTCCGGGACTAGCGGGAGTATACAATGAGCAGTTCTTC.

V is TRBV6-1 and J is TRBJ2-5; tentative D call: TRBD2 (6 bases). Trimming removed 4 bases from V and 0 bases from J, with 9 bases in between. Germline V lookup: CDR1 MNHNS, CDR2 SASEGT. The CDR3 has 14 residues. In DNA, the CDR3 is TGTGCCAGCAGTGGCCGGAGGGACCAAGAGACCCAGTACTTC. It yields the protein CASSGRRDQETQYF.